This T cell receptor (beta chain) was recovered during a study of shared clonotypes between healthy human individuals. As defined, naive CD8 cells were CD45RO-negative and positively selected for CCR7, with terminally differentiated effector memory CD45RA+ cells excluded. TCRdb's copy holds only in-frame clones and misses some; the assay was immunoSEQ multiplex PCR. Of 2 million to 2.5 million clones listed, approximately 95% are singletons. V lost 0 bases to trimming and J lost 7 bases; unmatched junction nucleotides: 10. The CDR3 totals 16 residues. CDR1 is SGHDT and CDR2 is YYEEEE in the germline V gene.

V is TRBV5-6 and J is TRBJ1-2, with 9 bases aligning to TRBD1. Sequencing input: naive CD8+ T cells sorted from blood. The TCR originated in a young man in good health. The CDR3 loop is CASSLELQGAASGYTF. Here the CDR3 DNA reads TGTGCCAGCAGCTTGGAACTACAGGGGGCGGCAAGTGGCTACACCTTC. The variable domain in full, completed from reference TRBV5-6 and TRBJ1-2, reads DAGVTQSPTHLIKTRGQQVTLRCSPKSGHDTVSWYQQALGQGPQFIFQYYEEEERQRGNFPDRFSGHQFPNYSSELNVNALLLGDSALYLCASSLELQGAASGYTFGSGTRLTVV.